Listed below are T cell receptor beta chains from one sample, sequenced in a study of immune cell composition in non-small cell lung cancer. Method: immunoSEQ multiplex PCR; TCRdb's copy keeps in-frame clones and lacks some. The profile shows thousands of clones, roughly four fifths of them singletons. Sequenced: non-adjacent lung tissue. The receptors originated from a human donor with non-small cell lung cancer. Each CDR3 is given without its conserved first and last residue. Clone size is stated in some rows and not others, as once, few, many or a class when expanded.

v_call,j_call,clone_size,cdr3_aa
TRBV14,TRBJ1-1,-,ASSQDWNRRAF
TRBV7-9,TRBJ2-3,-,ASRSIAGVTDTQY
TRBV7-9,TRBJ1-1,-,ASSWNRGSGTEAF
TRBV28,TRBJ1-2,large,ASSLVGLDLYGYT
TRBV4-3,TRBJ2-1,-,ASSPDHSGSSYNEQF
TRBV7-9,TRBJ2-5,-,ASSFGVGGQETQY
TRBV4-2,TRBJ2-4,-,ASSQDPAGTGENIQY
TRBV4-3,TRBJ2-7,few,ASSQEASGAYEQY
TRBV11-2,TRBJ2-6,-,ASSFNLANVLT
TRBV4-2,TRBJ2-7,once,ASRSGQDYEQY
TRBV5-5,TRBJ1-2,-,ASSYWAGRVGYT
TRBV15,TRBJ2-1,few,ATSKDTSGRAKGEQF
TRBV28,TRBJ1-1,-,ASSSPPLQGPGTEAF